The next 4 T cell receptor beta chains were all read from a single sample in a study of OX40 agonist ivuxolimab in advanced cancers. Sequenced by immunoSEQ multiplex PCR; TCRdb stores in-frame clones only, minus some. The data contain 25,000 to 30,000 clones, around 80% of them seen just once; the ten biggest clones take up less than 15%. Sequencing was performed on CD4+ or CD8+ T cells sorted from blood, taken in a trial of the OX40 agonist ivuxolimab. The source of these receptors is an adult with an advanced solid tumor such as melanoma, head and neck, liver or kidney cancer.

This clone was detected once. The gene calls are TRBV29-1 and TRBJ2-7; D unclear. V shed 0 bases and J shed 0 bases, with 6 bases lying between them. Germline V gene lookup returns CDR1 SQVTM and CDR2 ANQGSEA. The CDR3 is 13 amino acids. CDR3 sequence reads: CSVEDRDSYEQYF. The CDR3 DNA follows: TGCAGCGTTGAAGACAGAGACTCCTACGAGCAGTACTTC.

The V call is TRBV5-4, the J call TRBJ2-1; 7 bases align to TRBD1. Per germline, CDR1 SGHNT and CDR2 YYREEE (reference sequence). V lost 3 bases to trimming and J lost 6 bases; unmatched junction nucleotides: 6. The CDR3 loop spans 14 amino acids. The CDR3: CASSWSGTVNEQFF. Written as DNA, the CDR3 is TGTGCCAGCAGCTGGTCCGGGACAGTCAATGAGCAGTTCTTC.

This chain uses TRBV9 with TRBJ2-3; 9 nucleotides match TRBD2. This CDR3 is 18 amino acids long. CDR1 is SGDLS, CDR2 YYNGEE, per germline. V shed 3 bases and J 3 bases; nucleotides not matched to a gene: 14. CDR3 in DNA: TGTGCCAGCAGCGAAGCCCCTTCAGCGGGGGGAGGTACAGATACGCAGTATTTT. Protein: CASSEAPSAGGGTDTQYF.

The rearrangement uses TRBV11-2 and TRBJ2-7; weak D call: TRBD2 (5 bases). V was trimmed by 0 bases and J by 1 base, leaving 16 bases between them. The germline gives CDR1 SGHAT, CDR2 FQNNGV. The CDR3 spans 17 residues. CDR3: CASSLDSRAVFSYEQYF. DNA for the CDR3: TGTGCCAGCAGCTTAGATTCGAGGGCAGTCTTTTCCTACGAGCAGTACTTC.